The TCR beta chain described here comes from a study of blood T cell repertoires in COVID-19. On the study more broadly: Acute and convalescent COVID-19 samples came from the United States, Italy and Spain. PBMCs, B-cell-depleted T cells, or T cells provided the cDNA or gDNA that made up the material.

As handled by the study authors: The authors estimated nucleated cell counts from reference gene primer amplification. Repertoires were generated with immunoSEQ multiplex PCR, while TCRdb's copy carries only in-frame clones and drops some. The V and J calls and clone size were taken over from that table, and D and trimming were inferred from the DNA. The sample has 140,000 or so clones, roughly 80% seen once. The sample taken for sequencing was peripheral blood. The clonotype originates from an elderly woman with acute or convalescent COVID-19.

This chain's CDR3 is CASSQAGGSNQPQHF. In DNA form, the CDR3 reads TGTGCCAGCTCCCAGGCTGGGGGGAGCAATCAGCCCCAGCATTTT. This chain uses TRBV18 with TRBJ1-5; D is perhaps TRBD1 (5 bases). V was pared by 6 bases and J by 1 base, with 13 bases between. There are 15 residues in the CDR3. The germline V gene encodes CDR1 KGHSH and CDR2 LQKENI.